This T cell receptor (beta chain) is drawn from a study of OX40 agonist ivuxolimab in advanced cancers. Overall study context: Clinicians treated patients with ivuxolimab, an agonistic anti-OX40 (CD134) antibody. Three individuals attained partial responses, comprising one hepatocellular carcinoma case and two cutaneous melanoma cases.

At cycle 4 day 1, cycle 7 day 1, and baseline, blood was sampled. Data came from immunoSEQ multiplex PCR; TCRdb stores just in-frame clones and leaves some out. The sample gives 25,000 to 35,000 clones, 74% of which show up once; roughly an eighth is in the top ten. This clone was recorded once. Its antigen is currently unknown. Study-wide points: Among expanded peripheral T cells, antigen specificity went undetermined.

The receptor was isolated from an adult with an advanced solid tumor such as melanoma, head and neck, liver or kidney cancer. The sequenced sample was CD4+ or CD8+ T cells sorted from blood, obtained in a trial of the OX40 agonist ivuxolimab.

The CDR3 nucleotides read TGCGCCAGCAGTGAGTCGGGTAGCGGGGGACTCTACAATGAGCAGTTCTTC. Protein: CASSESGSGGLYNEQFF. This chain uses TRBV10-1 with TRBJ2-1, with 9 bases matching TRBD2. V gave up 0 bases and J gave up 3 bases; unmatched junction bases: 6. Germline loops: CDR1 WNHNN, CDR2 SYGVQD (reference sequence). CDR3 size: 17 residues.